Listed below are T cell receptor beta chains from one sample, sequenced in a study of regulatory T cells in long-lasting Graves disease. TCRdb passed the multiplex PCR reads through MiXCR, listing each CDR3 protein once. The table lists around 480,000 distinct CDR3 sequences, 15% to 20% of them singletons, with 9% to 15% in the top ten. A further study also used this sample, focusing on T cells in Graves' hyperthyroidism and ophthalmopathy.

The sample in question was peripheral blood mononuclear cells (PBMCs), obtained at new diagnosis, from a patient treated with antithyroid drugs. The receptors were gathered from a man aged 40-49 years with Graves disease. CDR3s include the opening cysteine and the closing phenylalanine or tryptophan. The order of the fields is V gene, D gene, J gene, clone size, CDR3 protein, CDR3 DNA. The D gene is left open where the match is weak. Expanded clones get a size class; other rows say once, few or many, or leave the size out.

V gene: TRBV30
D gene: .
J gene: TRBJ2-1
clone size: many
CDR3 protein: CAWMKSNEQFF
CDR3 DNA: TGTGCCTGGATGAAGTCCAATGAGCAGTTCTTC

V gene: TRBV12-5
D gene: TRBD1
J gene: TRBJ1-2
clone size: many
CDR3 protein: CASGITPGQGNYGYTF
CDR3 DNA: TGTGCTAGTGGTATAACGCCGGGACAGGGGAACTATGGCTACACCTTC

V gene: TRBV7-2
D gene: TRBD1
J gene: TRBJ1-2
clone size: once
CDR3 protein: CASSQGGRGGYTF
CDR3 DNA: TGTGCCAGCAGCCAGGGGGGCAGGGGAGGCTACACCTTC

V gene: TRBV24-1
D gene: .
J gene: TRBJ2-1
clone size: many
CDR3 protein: CATSDRRTTLPYNEQFF
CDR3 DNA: TGTGCCACCAGTGATAGGAGGACTACATTACCTTACAATGAGCAGTTCTTC

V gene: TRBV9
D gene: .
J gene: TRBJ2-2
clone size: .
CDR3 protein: CASGIGLGTGELFF
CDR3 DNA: TGTGCCAGCGGTATAGGGCTCGGCACCGGGGAGCTGTTTTTT

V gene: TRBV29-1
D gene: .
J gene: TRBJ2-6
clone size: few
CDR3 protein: CSVESGANVLTF
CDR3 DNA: TGCAGCGTTGAGTCTGGGGCCAACGTCCTGACTTTC

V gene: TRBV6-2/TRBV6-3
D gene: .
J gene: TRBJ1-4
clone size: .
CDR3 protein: CASRTRDAPKEKLFF
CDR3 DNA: TGTGCCAGCAGGACACGGGACGCACCGAAAGAAAAACTGTTTTTT

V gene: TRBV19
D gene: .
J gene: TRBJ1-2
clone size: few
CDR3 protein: CASSISGKDYGYTF
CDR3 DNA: TGTGCCAGTAGTATATCAGGGAAGGACTATGGCTACACCTTC

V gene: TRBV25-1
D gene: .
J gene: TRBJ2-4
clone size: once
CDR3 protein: CASRFGNIQYF
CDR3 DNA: TGTGCCAGCAGATTTGGAAACATTCAGTACTTC

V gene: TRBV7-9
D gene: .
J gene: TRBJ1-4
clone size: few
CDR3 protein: CASSKTEEKLFF
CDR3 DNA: TGTGCCAGCAGCAAAACAGAAGAAAAACTGTTTTTT

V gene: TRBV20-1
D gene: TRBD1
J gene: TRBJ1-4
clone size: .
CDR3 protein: CSASSPGQGDEKLFF
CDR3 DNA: TGCAGTGCTAGTTCGCCGGGACAGGGGGATGAAAAACTGTTTTTT

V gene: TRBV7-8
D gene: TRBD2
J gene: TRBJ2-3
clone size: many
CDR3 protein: CASSPHFPLASDTQYF
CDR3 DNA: TGTGCCAGCAGCCCGCACTTCCCACTAGCGTCAGATACGCAGTATTTT

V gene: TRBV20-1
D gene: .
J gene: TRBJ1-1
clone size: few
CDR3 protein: CSAKADRYTEAFF
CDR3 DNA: TGCAGTGCTAAGGCGGACCGTTACACTGAAGCTTTCTTT

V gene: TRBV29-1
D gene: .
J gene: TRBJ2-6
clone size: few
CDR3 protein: CSVGDLGANVLTF
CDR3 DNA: TGCAGCGTTGGGGACCTAGGGGCCAACGTCCTGACTTTC

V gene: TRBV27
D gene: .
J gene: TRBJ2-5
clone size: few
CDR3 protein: CASSLKANPPGTQYF
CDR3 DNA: TGTGCCAGCAGTTTAAAGGCTAACCCTCCGGGGACCCAGTACTTC

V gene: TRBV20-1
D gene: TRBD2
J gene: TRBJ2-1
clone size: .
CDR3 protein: CSILAGKVNEQFF
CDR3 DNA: TGCAGTATATTAGCGGGGAAAGTCAATGAGCAGTTCTTC

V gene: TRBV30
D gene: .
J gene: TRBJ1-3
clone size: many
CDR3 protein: CAWALDRGNTIYF
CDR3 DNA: TGTGCCTGGGCCCTCGATCGGGGAAACACCATATATTTT

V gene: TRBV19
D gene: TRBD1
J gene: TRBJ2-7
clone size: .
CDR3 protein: CASQQGASGEQYF
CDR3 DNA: TGTGCCAGCCAACAGGGGGCGTCTGGCGAGCAGTACTTC

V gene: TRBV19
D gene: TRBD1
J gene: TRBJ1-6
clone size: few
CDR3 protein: CASSVGQGGNSPLHF
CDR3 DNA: TGTGCCAGTAGTGTGGGACAGGGGGGTAATTCACCCCTCCACTTT

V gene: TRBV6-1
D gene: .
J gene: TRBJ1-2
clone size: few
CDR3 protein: CASRASQNYGYTF
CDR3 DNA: TGTGCCAGCAGGGCGTCTCAAAACTATGGCTACACCTTC

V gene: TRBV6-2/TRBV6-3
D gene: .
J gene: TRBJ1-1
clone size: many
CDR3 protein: CASSRGGSNTEAFF
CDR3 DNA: TGTGCCAGCAGCCGAGGAGGGTCCAACACTGAAGCTTTCTTT

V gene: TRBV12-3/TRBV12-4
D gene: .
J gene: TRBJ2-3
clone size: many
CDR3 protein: CASSGIMQYF
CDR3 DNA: TGTGCCAGCAGCGGGATAATGCAGTATTTT

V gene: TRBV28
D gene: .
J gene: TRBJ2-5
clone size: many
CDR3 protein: CASSLWRQQETQYF
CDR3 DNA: TGTGCCAGCAGTTTATGGAGACAGCAAGAGACCCAGTACTTC

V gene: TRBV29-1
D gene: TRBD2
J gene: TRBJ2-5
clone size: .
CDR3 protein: CSVVASGRILPIETQYF
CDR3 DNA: TGCAGCGTTGTGGCTAGCGGGAGAATCCTCCCAATAGAGACCCAGTACTTC

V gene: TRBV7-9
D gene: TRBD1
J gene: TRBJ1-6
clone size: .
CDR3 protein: CASSLGQGARSPLHF
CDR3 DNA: TGTGCCAGCAGCTTAGGACAGGGGGCGCGGTCACCCCTCCACTTT

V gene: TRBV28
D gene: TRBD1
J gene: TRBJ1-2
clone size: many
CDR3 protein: CASSSDRRSNYGYTF
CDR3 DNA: TGTGCCAGCAGTTCGGACAGGCGATCTAACTATGGCTACACCTTC

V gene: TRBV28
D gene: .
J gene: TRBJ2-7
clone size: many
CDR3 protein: CASSYPTLTYEQYF
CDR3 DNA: TGTGCCAGCAGCTACCCGACACTTACCTACGAGCAGTACTTC

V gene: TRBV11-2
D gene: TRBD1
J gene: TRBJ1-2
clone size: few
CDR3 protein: CASRTTGKPYGYTF
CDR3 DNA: TGTGCCAGCAGAACGACAGGGAAACCTTATGGCTACACCTTC

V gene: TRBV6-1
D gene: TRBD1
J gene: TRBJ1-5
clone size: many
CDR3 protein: CASSYIGQVNQPQHF
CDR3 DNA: TGTGCCAGCAGCTATATCGGACAGGTAAATCAGCCCCAGCATTTT

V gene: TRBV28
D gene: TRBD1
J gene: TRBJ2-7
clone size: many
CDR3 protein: CASSLPDRAYEQYF
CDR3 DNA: TGTGCCAGCAGTTTACCAGACAGGGCCTACGAGCAGTACTTC